This T cell receptor beta chain was found in a study of identical twins. TCRdb reprocessed the 5' RACE reads with MiXCR, giving one entry per CDR3 protein. This table holds 400,000 to 500,000 distinct CDR3 sequences, around 18% found once. The CDR3 has 14 amino acids. The V gene's germline CDR1 is DFQATT and CDR2 SNEGSKA (reference sequence). J gave up 6 bases and V 6 bases, and 9 bases lay outside the gene matches. Study findings and constraints: Zero-insertion analyses could be partly confounded by invariant MAIT and iNKT cells. Conclusions rested on cross-sectional statistics rather than following the same donors.

This clonotype was counted only a few times. What it binds is not known. Material for sequencing was naive T cells sorted from blood. The receptor's source is a man aged 45 to 65 in good health. The chain joins TRBV20-1 to TRBJ2-1; the match to TRBD2 covers 9 bases. Here the CDR3 reads CSARGGGRVNEQFF. The CDR3, as DNA: TGCAGTGCCCGGGGGGGCGGGAGGGTCAATGAGCAGTTCTTC.